This TCR beta chain appears in the sequencing data of a study of follicular helper T cells after annual influenza vaccination. About the study: Days 0, 7 and 28 post-vaccination were the blood draw times.

The CDR3 is 12 residues long. Trimming stripped 3 bases from V and 1 base from J, with 0 bases between. CDR1 and CDR2 (germline): SEHNR, FQNEAQ (reference sequence). Remarks on this clone: Its specificity is unknown.

Time point here: 2015-2016 season, 7 days after influenza vaccination. No donor had influenza vaccine in the prior 6 months; all lived in the community. Sequencing of TCRB used Survey level resolution. Produced via immunoSEQ multiplex PCR; TCRdb's table is partial and in-frame only. The table has 4,000 to 5,500 clones, 83% seen once. Study results and caveats: Plasmablast frequency change correlated with clonality change in ICOS+CD38+ cTfh.

The source of this sequence is an adult who received the influenza vaccine. The starting material was CXCR5+ CD38- circulating T follicular helper cells from blood, obtained 7 days after influenza vaccination. As to subset: circulating Tfh, non-naive CD4+CXCR5+PD-1+ (ICOS+CD38+ or ICOS-CD38-). The chain recombines TRBV7-9 with TRBJ2-2; D unclear. The CDR3 loop is CASSLNTGELFF. DNA of the CDR3: TGTGCCAGCAGCTTGAACACCGGGGAGCTGTTTTTT.